This is a list of T cell receptor beta chains from one sample in a study of T cells in pancreatic ductal adenocarcinoma. Sequencing was performed with immunoSEQ multiplex PCR; in TCRdb, only in-frame clones are kept and a portion is missing. Among roughly 20,000 clones listed, more than 70% were seen once. Sequenced material: PBMCs. These receptors all stem from a human donor with pancreatic ductal adenocarcinoma. Each CDR3 is given with its conserved first and last residue.

J: TRBJ1-1; V: TRBV5-1; CDR3: CASSRGQLIDKTEAFF
J: TRBJ2-7; V: TRBV29-1; CDR3: CSVGGGGQWYEQYF
J: TRBJ1-1; V: TRBV11-3; CDR3: CASSLLQGAEAFF
J: TRBJ1-1; V: TRBV7-8; CDR3: CASSSPSGTGRSAFF
J: TRBJ1-2; V: TRBV7-9; CDR3: CASSLEGLLNYGYTF
J: TRBJ1-4; V: TRBV5-4; CDR3: CASSSAGATNEKLFF
J: TRBJ1-5; V: TRBV28; CDR3: CASSPGTGKNQPQHF
J: TRBJ1-2; V: TRBV28; CDR3: CASSLGQGGGYTF
J: TRBJ1-2; V: TRBV5-1; CDR3: CASSLTTGNYGYTF
J: TRBJ1-1; V: TRBV7-6; CDR3: CASSPGGGMNTEAFF